The rows below give T cell receptor beta chains drawn from one sample of a study of blood T cell repertoires in COVID-19. TCRdb's table, derived via immunoSEQ multiplex PCR, lists solely in-frame clones and lacks some. The sample has fewer than 300,000 clones, approximately 89% seen once; the top ten hold more than 0.95%. The sample consisted of PBMCs or T cells enriched from blood (not recorded which). These receptors all come from a woman aged 40 to 55 with acute COVID-19. Each CDR3 is given with its conserved first and last residue. D genes are given only for firm matches. Size is omitted from some rows. Given values are once, few, many or a class for expanded clones.

V	size	J	D	CDR3	DNA
TRBV5-1	NA	TRBJ2-5	NA	CASSRRTDTIQETQYF	TGCGCCAGCAGCCGAAGGACAGATACAATCCAAGAGACCCAGTACTTC
TRBV7-6	NA	TRBJ1-4	NA	CASSSSPGVNEKLFF	TGTGCCAGCAGCTCCTCCCCGGGGGTTAATGAAAAACTGTTTTTT
TRBV9	NA	TRBJ1-2	TRBD1	CASSADRGGGGYTF	TGTGCCAGCAGCGCGGACAGGGGAGGCGGTGGCTACACCTTC
TRBV30	NA	TRBJ1-1	NA	CAWSPQGIYTEAFF	TGTGCCTGGAGTCCACAGGGTATCTACACTGAAGCTTTCTTT
TRBV7-2	NA	TRBJ1-6	NA	CASSLGGSAGSPLHF	TGTGCCAGCAGCTTAGGTGGCTCGGCGGGATCACCCCTCCACTTT
TRBV7-9	once	TRBJ2-2	TRBD2	CASSLISGKVGELFF	TGTGCCAGCAGCTTAATTAGCGGGAAGGTCGGGGAGCTGTTTTTT
TRBV6-5	NA	TRBJ2-1	NA	CASSYYSGNEQFF	TGTGCCAGCAGTTACTACTCTGGCAATGAGCAGTTCTTC
TRBV7-9	NA	TRBJ1-4	NA	CASSLNPAEKLFF	TGTGCCAGCAGCCTCAATCCCGCGGAAAAACTGTTTTTT
TRBV4-1	NA	TRBJ2-2	TRBD2	CASSQGTSGNSMLTGELFF	TGCGCCAGCAGCCAGGGGACTAGCGGGAATTCGATGCTCACCGGGGAGCTGTTTTTT
TRBV29-1	NA	TRBJ2-1	TRBD2	CSVPGLGGNEQFF	TGCAGCGTCCCGGGACTAGGTGGCAATGAGCAGTTCTTC
TRBV6-4	NA	TRBJ2-1	TRBD2	CASRATSGSTYNEQFF	TGTGCCAGCCGGGCGACTAGCGGGAGTACCTACAATGAGCAGTTCTTC
TRBV27	NA	TRBJ2-3	TRBD2	CASSLASGSTDTQYF	TGTGCCAGCAGTTTGGCTAGCGGTAGCACAGATACGCAGTATTTT
TRBV7-9	once	TRBJ1-1	TRBD1	CASRRTGGREAFF	TGTGCCAGCAGGCGGACAGGGGGCAGGGAAGCTTTCTTT
TRBV5-1	NA	TRBJ1-1	NA	CASSYDRGGTEAFF	TGCGCCAGCAGCTACGACAGAGGCGGTACTGAAGCTTTCTTT
TRBV24-1	NA	TRBJ2-7	TRBD1	CATSSRGHEQYF	TGTGCCACCAGTTCCAGGGGGCACGAGCAGTACTTC
TRBV6-5	NA	TRBJ2-3	NA	CASSNPGTRVDTQYF	TGTGCCAGCAGTAACCCCGGGACTCGGGTAGATACGCAGTATTTT
TRBV25-1	NA	TRBJ2-1	NA	CASSEWGDYEQFF	TGTGCCAGCAGTGAATGGGGGGACTATGAGCAGTTCTTC
TRBV28	NA	TRBJ1-4	NA	CASMEGGLSTGNEKLFF	TGTGCCAGCATGGAAGGGGGTCTGTCCACAGGAAATGAAAAACTGTTTTTT
TRBV30	NA	TRBJ2-7	NA	CAGERYHSYEQYF	TGTGCCGGGGAACGGTATCACTCCTACGAGCAGTACTTC
TRBV2	NA	TRBJ2-5	TRBD2	CASTSGPQETQYF	TGTGCCAGCACTAGCGGGCCCCAAGAGACCCAGTACTTC
TRBV7-6	once	TRBJ1-5	TRBD1	CASSPTDRVTQPQHF	TGTGCCAGCAGCCCTACCGACAGGGTAACTCAGCCCCAGCATTTT
TRBV18	NA	TRBJ1-3	TRBD1	CASSPRTGYGNTIYF	TGTGCCAGCTCACCAAGGACAGGGTACGGAAACACCATATATTTT
TRBV7-2	NA	TRBJ1-1	TRBD1	CASSLAQGAHEAFF	TGTGCCAGCAGCTTAGCCCAGGGGGCGCATGAAGCTTTCTTT
TRBV11-3	NA	TRBJ2-2	NA	CASSYLSAGELFF	TGTGCCAGCAGCTACTTAAGCGCCGGGGAGCTGTTTTTT
TRBV10-3	few	TRBJ1-4	NA	CAIRGATNEKLFF	TGTGCCATCAGAGGGGCAACTAATGAAAAACTGTTTTTT
TRBV6-5	NA	TRBJ1-4	NA	CASRVYRTEKLFF	TGTGCCAGCAGGGTCTACAGGACTGAAAAACTGTTTTTT
TRBV11-2	NA	TRBJ2-7	NA	CASSLEQAYEQYF	TGTGCCAGCAGCTTAGAGCAGGCGTACGAGCAGTACTTC
TRBV12-3/TRBV12-4	NA	TRBJ2-7	NA	CASREQGHEQYF	TGTGCCAGCAGGGAACAGGGCCACGAGCAGTACTTC
TRBV7-8	NA	TRBJ1-2	NA	CASSLVGGWYGYTF	TGTGCCAGCAGCTTAGTAGGGGGTTGGTATGGCTACACCTTC
TRBV28	once	TRBJ1-5	NA	CASSLDWGGNQPQHF	TGTGCCAGCAGTTTGGACTGGGGGGGCAATCAGCCCCAGCATTTT
TRBV2	NA	TRBJ2-3	TRBD1	CARGQGGSSTDTQYF	TGTGCCAGGGGACAGGGGGGTTCTAGCACAGATACGCAGTATTTT
TRBV15	few	TRBJ2-1	NA	CATSRGGADNEQFF	TGTGCCACCAGCAGGGGGGGGGCGGACAATGAGCAGTTCTTC
TRBV18	NA	TRBJ2-7	NA	CASSPRGGSYEQYF	TGTGCCAGCTCACCAAGGGGCGGATCCTACGAGCAGTACTTC
TRBV10-3	once	TRBJ1-1	NA	CAISGSGRNTEAFF	TGTGCCATCAGCGGATCGGGAAGGAACACTGAAGCTTTCTTT
TRBV15	NA	TRBJ1-4	NA	CATSAQGGVEEKLFF	TGTGCCACCAGCGCCCAGGGAGGGGTAGAGGAAAAACTGTTTTTT
TRBV30	NA	TRBJ1-6	TRBD1	CASSPPGQLSSPLHF	TGTGCCTCTTCCCCACCGGGACAGCTTAGTTCACCCCTCCACTTT
TRBV7-2	NA	TRBJ2-7	NA	CASSPGTLPYEQYF	TGTGCCAGCAGCCCAGGGACTCTACCCTACGAGCAGTACTTC
TRBV7-2	once	TRBJ2-7	TRBD2	CASSPSLAGGPHEQYF	TGTGCCAGCAGCCCATCACTAGCGGGAGGGCCCCACGAGCAGTACTTC
TRBV4-1	few	TRBJ2-7	TRBD2	CASSRAQRGDTYEQYF	TGCGCCAGCAGCCGCGCCCAGCGGGGAGATACCTACGAGCAGTACTTC
TRBV30	NA	TRBJ1-2	NA	CAWRAGLSDNYGYTF	TGTGCCTGGAGGGCGGGTTTAAGTGATAACTATGGCTACACCTTC